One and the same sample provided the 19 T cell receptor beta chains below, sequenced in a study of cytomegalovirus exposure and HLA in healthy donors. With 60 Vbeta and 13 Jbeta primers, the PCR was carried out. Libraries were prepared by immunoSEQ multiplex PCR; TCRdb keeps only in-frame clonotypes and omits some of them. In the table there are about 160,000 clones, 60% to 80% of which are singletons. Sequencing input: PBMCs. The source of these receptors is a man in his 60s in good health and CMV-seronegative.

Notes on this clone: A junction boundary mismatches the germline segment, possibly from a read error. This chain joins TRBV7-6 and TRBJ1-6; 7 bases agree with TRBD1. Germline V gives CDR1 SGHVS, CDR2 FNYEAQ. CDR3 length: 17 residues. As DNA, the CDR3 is TGTGCCAGCAGCTTAGTGGGGGCGGGACAGTATAATTCACCCTTCCACTTT. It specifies CASSLVGAGQYNSPFHF. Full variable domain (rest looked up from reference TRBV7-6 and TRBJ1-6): GAGVSQSPRYKVTKRGQDVALRCDPISGHVSLYWYRQALGQGPEFLTYFNYEAQQDKSGLPNDRFSAERPEGSISTLTIQRTEQRDSAMYRCASSLVGAGQYNSPFHFGNGTRLTVT.

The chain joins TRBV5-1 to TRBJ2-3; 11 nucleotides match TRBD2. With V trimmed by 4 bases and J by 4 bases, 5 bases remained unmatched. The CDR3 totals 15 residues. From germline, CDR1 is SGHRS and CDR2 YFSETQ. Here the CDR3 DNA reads TGCGCCAGCAGCATAGCGGGGGGGCGCGCAGATACGCAGTATTTT. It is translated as CASSIAGGRADTQYF.

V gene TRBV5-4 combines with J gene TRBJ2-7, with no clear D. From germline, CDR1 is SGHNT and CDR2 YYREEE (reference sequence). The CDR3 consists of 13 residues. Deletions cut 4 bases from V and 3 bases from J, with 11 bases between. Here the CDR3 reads CASSRQDLYEQYF. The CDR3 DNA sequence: TGTGCCAGCAGCCGCCAGGATCTCTACGAGCAGTACTTC.

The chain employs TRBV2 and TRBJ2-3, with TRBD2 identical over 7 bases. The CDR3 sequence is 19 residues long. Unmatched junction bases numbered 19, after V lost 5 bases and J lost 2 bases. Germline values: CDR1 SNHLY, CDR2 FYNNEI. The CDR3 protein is CASSKRRRLGGGYTDTQYF. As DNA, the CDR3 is TGTGCCAGCAGTAAACGAAGACGCCTGGGGGGGGGATACACAGATACGCAGTATTTT.

CDR3 coding DNA: TGTGCCAGCAGTTCGGGACAGGGTTGGATCAATCAGCCCCAGCATTTT. Protein: CASSSGQGWINQPQHF. The chain uses TRBV28 and TRBJ1-5, with 9 bases matching TRBD1. Trimming at V came to 4 bases and at J to 3 bases, leaving 7 bases not matched to a gene. This CDR3 region has 16 residues. Germline V gene lookup returns CDR1 MDHEN and CDR2 SYDVKM.

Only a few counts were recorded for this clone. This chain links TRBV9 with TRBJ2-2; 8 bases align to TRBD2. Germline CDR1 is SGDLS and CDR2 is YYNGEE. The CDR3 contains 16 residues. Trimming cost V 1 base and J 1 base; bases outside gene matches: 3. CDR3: CASSVNSGVNTGELFF. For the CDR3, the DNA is TGTGCCAGCAGCGTAAATAGCGGGGTGAACACCGGGGAGCTGTTTTTT.

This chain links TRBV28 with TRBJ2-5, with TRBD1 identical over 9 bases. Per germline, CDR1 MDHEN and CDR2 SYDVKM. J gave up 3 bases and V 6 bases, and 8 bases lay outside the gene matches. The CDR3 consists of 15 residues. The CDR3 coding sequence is TGTGCCAGCAGCTACACGGGACAGGGTGAAGAGACCCAGTACTTC. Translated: CASSYTGQGEETQYF.

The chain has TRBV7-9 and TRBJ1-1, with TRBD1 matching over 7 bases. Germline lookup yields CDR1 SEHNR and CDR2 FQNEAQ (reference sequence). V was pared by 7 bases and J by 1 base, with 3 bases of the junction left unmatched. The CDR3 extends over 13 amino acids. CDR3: CASNRQGNTEAFF. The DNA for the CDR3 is TGTGCCAGCAACCGACAGGGGAACACTGAAGCTTTCTTT.

The CDR3 DNA is TGTGCCAGCAGCACAGCCAGGACTAATCAGCCCCAGCATTTT. It translates to CASSTARTNQPQHF. J is TRBJ1-5 and V is TRBV7-9, with no clear D. Germline CDR1 is SEHNR and CDR2 is FQNEAQ (reference sequence). This CDR3 is built from 14 residues. V shed 5 bases and J shed 4 bases, with 12 bases lying between them. The variable domain in full, with the rest retrieved from reference TRBV7-9 and TRBJ1-5, is DTGVSQNPRHKITKRGQNVTFRCDPISEHNRLYWYRQTLGQGPEFLTYFQNEAQLEKSRLLSDRFSAERPKGSFSTLEIQRTEQGDSAMYLCASSTARTNQPQHFGDGTRLSIL.

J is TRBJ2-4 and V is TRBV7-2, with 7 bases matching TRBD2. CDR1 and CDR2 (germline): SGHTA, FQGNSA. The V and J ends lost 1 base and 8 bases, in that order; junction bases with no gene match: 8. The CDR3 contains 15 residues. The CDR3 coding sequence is TGTGCCAGCAGCTTAGTCGGGGAGGGTTCTTACATTCAGTACTTC. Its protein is CASSLVGEGSYIQYF.

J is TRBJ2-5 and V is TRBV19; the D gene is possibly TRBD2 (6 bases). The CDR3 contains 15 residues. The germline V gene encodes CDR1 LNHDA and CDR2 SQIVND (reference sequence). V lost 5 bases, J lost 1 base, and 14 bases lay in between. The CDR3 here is CASSGGGTAQETQYF. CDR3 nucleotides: TGTGCCAGTAGTGGTGGGGGGACGGCCCAAGAGACCCAGTACTTC.

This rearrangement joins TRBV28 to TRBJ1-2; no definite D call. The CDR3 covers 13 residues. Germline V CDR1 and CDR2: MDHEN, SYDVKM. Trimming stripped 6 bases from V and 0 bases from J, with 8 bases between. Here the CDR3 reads CASRAAPNYGYTF. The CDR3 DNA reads TGTGCCAGCAGGGCCGCCCCTAACTATGGCTACACCTTC.

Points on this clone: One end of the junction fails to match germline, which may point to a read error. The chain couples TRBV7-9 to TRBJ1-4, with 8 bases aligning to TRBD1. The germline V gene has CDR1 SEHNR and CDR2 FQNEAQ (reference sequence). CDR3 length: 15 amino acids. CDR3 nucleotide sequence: TGTTCCAGCAGCTATGGACAGGGCCTTAATGAAAAACTGTTTTTT. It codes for CSSSYGQGLNEKLFF.

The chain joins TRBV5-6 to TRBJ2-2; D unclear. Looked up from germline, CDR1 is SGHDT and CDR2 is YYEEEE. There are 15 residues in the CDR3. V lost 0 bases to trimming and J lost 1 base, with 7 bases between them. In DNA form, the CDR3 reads TGTGCCAGCAGCTTGGCCTATCAGAACACCGGGGAGCTGTTTTTT. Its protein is CASSLAYQNTGELFF.

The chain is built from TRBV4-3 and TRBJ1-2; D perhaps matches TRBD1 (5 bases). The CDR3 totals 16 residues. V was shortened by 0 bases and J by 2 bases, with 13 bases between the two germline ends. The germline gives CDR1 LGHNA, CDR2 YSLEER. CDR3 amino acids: CASSQDARARNYGYTF. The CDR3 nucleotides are TGCGCCAGCAGCCAAGATGCCAGGGCGAGGAACTATGGCTACACCTTC.

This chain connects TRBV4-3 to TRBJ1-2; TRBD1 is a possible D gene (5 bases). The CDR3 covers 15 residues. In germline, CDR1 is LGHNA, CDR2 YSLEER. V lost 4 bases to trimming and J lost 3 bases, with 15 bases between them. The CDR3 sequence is CASSRHRTSDYGYTF. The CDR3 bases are TGCGCCAGCAGCCGCCACAGGACCTCTGACTATGGCTACACCTTC.

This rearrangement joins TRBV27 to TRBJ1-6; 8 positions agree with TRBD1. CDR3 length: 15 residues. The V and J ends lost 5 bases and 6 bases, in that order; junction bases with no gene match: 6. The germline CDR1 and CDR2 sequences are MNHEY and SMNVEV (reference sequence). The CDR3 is CASSQGTGPNSPLHF. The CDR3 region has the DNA TGTGCCAGCAGTCAAGGGACAGGCCCTAATTCACCCCTCCACTTT.

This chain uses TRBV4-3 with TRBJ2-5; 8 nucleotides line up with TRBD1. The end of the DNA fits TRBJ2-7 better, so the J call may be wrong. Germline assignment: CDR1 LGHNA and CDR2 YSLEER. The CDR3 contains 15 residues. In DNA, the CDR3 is TGCGCCAGCAGCCATTCCGGGACAGGAGAATACGAGCAGTACTTC. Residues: CASSHSGTGEYEQYF.

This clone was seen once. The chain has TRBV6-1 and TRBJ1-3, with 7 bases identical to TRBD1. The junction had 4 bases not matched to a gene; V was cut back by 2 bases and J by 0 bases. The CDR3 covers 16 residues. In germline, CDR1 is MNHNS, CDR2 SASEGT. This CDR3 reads CASSEHRGSSGNTIYF. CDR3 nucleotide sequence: TGTGCCAGCAGTGAACACAGGGGATCCTCTGGAAACACCATATATTTT.